This is a list of T cell receptor beta chains from one sample in a study of blood T cell repertoires in COVID-19. The protocol was immunoSEQ multiplex PCR, while the TCRdb copy is restricted to in-frame clones and leaves out a portion. The sample consists of about 75,000 clones, 88% of them appearing once. Sequencing was done on a sample of peripheral blood. The receptors were sampled from a woman in her seventies with acute or convalescent COVID-19. Both conserved end residues are part of each CDR3. Each record gives: V gene, clone size, D gene, J gene, CDR3 DNA, CDR3 protein. The D gene is left open where the match is weak. Not all rows give a size; the values are once, few, many and, for expanded clones, a class.

>TRBV12-3/TRBV12-4|NA|NA|TRBJ2-2
TGTGCCAGCACGAGGGGGGGGCCAGGGGAGCTGTTTTTT
CASTRGGPGELFF
>TRBV30|NA|TRBD2|TRBJ2-2
TGTGCCTGGAGTAAAACGGGAGGGTACACCGGGGAGCTGTTTTTT
CAWSKTGGYTGELFF
>TRBV6-5|NA|NA|TRBJ2-4
TGTGCCAGCAGTTCCCCGGGGGTCAAAAACATTCAGTACTTC
CASSSPGVKNIQYF
>TRBV18|NA|NA|TRBJ1-1
TGTGCCAGCTCACCACAGGGCGGGACTGAAGCTTTCTTT
CASSPQGGTEAFF
>TRBV2|NA|NA|TRBJ1-3
TGTGCCAGCAACACGGTAGCCTCTGGAAACACCATATATTTT
CASNTVASGNTIYF
>TRBV5-1|NA|NA|TRBJ2-5
TGCGCCAGCAGCTTCTCCGGGTCAGAGGAGACCCAGTACTTC
CASSFSGSEETQYF
>TRBV28|NA|TRBD1|TRBJ1-5
TGTGCCACTCGACGGGACAGGGGACGATACGGCAATCAGCCCCAGCATTTT
CATRRDRGRYGNQPQHF
>TRBV7-7|NA|NA|TRBJ2-2
TGTGCTAGCAGCTTAGACAAGAACACCGGGGAGCTGTTTTTT
CASSLDKNTGELFF
>TRBV7-3|NA|NA|TRBJ2-1
TGTGCCAGCAGCTTAGGCGACTGGTACTACAATGAGCAGTTCTTC
CASSLGDWYYNEQFF
>TRBV7-2|few|NA|TRBJ1-1
TGTGCCAGCAGCCCCCAGACAGGCCGGGTAGGGACTGAAGCTTTCTTT
CASSPQTGRVGTEAFF
>TRBV9|NA|TRBD2|TRBJ2-3
TGTGCCAGCAGCGCTATAGCGGGAGGTCGGACAGATACGCAGTATTTT
CASSAIAGGRTDTQYF
>TRBV28|NA|NA|TRBJ2-7
TGTGCCAGCAGCCCGGGACATCCCTCCTCCGAGCAGTACTTC
CASSPGHPSSEQYF
>TRBV28|NA|TRBD1|TRBJ1-4
TGTGCCAGCAGTTGGACAGGGGTGGATGAAAAACTGTTTTTT
CASSWTGVDEKLFF
>TRBV18|NA|NA|TRBJ1-1
TGTGCCAGCTCACTTAACCTAATCACAGAGAACACTGAAGCTTTCTTT
CASSLNLITENTEAFF
>TRBV28|NA|NA|TRBJ1-4
TGTGCCAGCAGTACGGTAAATGAAAAACTGTTTTTT
CASSTVNEKLFF
>TRBV3-1/TRBV3-2|NA|NA|TRBJ2-7
TGTGCCAGCAGCCAAAGAAAGTCTTATAGCTCCTACGAGCAGTACTTC
CASSQRKSYSSYEQYF
>TRBV28|NA|NA|TRBJ1-1
TGTGCCAGCAGTTTAAGTCAGGGATTCACTGAAGCTTTCTTT
CASSLSQGFTEAFF
>TRBV6-5|NA|NA|TRBJ1-1
TGTGCCAGCAGTTATGGTCGATGGAGCACTGAAGCTTTCTTT
CASSYGRWSTEAFF
>TRBV6-5|NA|TRBD1|TRBJ1-2
TGTGCCAGCAGTCTGAGACAGGGGATCTATGGCTACACCTTC
CASSLRQGIYGYTF
>TRBV29-1|NA|TRBD1|TRBJ1-1
TGCAGCGTTCTCGGAGGGACAGGGACCACTGAAGCTTTCTTT
CSVLGGTGTTEAFF
>TRBV6-6|NA|TRBD1|TRBJ2-2
TGTGCCAGCAGTTTAGGACAGGCTAACACCGGGGAGCTGTTTTTT
CASSLGQANTGELFF
>TRBV9|once|TRBD2|TRBJ2-1
TGTGCCAGCAGCTCCAAGGGCGGGAGATCCTACAATGAGCAGTTCTTC
CASSSKGGRSYNEQFF
>TRBV6-2/TRBV6-3|NA|NA|TRBJ1-1
TGTGCCAGCAGTTACGCGGGACGGAGCTATAGTAGCACTGAAGCTTTCTTT
CASSYAGRSYSSTEAFF
>TRBV11-2|NA|NA|TRBJ2-1
TGTGCCAGCAGCTTAAAAGATGGAAGCGGTTACTACAATGAGCAGTTCTTC
CASSLKDGSGYYNEQFF
>TRBV5-1|once|TRBD1|TRBJ2-7
TGCGCCAGCAGCATGCCGACAGGGACCTACGAGCAGTACTTC
CASSMPTGTYEQYF
>TRBV12-3/TRBV12-4|NA|NA|TRBJ1-4
TGTGCCAGCAGTAACGGGGGAAAACTGTTTTTT
CASSNGGKLFF
>TRBV11-2|NA|NA|TRBJ1-5
TGTGCCAGCAGCTTGGACGACGGGATTGGCAATCAGCCCCAGCATTTT
CASSLDDGIGNQPQHF
>TRBV6-1|NA|NA|TRBJ2-3
TGTGCCAGCAGTGAAGCGCGGGACTCCTATACGCAGTATTTT
CASSEARDSYTQYF
>TRBV7-2|NA|NA|TRBJ2-7
TGTGCCAGCAGCTTAGGCCGGGCCTACGAGCAGTACTTC
CASSLGRAYEQYF
>TRBV18|NA|NA|TRBJ2-1
TGTGCCAGCGGAACCACAGGAATTCCCATCTACAATGAGCAGTTCTTC
CASGTTGIPIYNEQFF
>TRBV27|NA|NA|TRBJ2-1
TGTGCCAGCACCCCGCGGGGCGGAATAAGGAACAATGAGCAGTTCTTC
CASTPRGGIRNNEQFF
>TRBV2|NA|TRBD1|TRBJ1-1
TGTGCCAGCAGTGAGAGGCCAGGGGGATGGACTGAAGCTTTCTTT
CASSERPGGWTEAFF
>TRBV25-1|NA|NA|TRBJ1-2
TGTGCCAGCAGTGAAAGGGGCAGATCGAATGGCTACACCTTC
CASSERGRSNGYTF
>TRBV9|NA|NA|TRBJ2-7
TGTGCCAGCAGCGCCGCCGGGAGCCTCTCCTACGAGCAGTACTTC
CASSAAGSLSYEQYF
>TRBV23-1|NA|NA|TRBJ1-5
TGCGCCAGCAAACCGGGACAAATAACCCGTAGCAATCAGCCCCAGCATTTT
CASKPGQITRSNQPQHF
>TRBV28|NA|NA|TRBJ1-4
TGTGCCAGCACCAGGGTGGGCCAAATTGAAAAACTGTTTTTT
CASTRVGQIEKLFF
>TRBV28|NA|TRBD1|TRBJ1-2
TGTGCCAGCAGTTTACCCCCGACAGGGTCGGGTGGCTACACCTTC
CASSLPPTGSGGYTF